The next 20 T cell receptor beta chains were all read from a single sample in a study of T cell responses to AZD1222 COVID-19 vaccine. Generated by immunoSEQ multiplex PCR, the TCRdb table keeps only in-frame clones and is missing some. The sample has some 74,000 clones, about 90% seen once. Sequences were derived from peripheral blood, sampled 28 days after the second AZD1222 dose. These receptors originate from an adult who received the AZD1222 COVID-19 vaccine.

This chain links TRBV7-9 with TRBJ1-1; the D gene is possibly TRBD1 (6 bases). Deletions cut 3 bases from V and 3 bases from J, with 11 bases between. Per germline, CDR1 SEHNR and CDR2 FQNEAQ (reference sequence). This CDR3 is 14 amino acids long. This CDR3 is CASSLGGTYTEAFF. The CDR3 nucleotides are TGTGCCAGCAGCTTGGGGGGGACATACACTGAAGCTTTCTTT.

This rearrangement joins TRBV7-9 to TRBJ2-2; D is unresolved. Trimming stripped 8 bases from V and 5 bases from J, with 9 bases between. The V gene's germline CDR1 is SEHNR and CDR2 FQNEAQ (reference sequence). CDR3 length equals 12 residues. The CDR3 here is CASGLPTGELFF. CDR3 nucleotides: TGTGCCAGCGGTTTACCGACCGGGGAGCTGTTTTTT.

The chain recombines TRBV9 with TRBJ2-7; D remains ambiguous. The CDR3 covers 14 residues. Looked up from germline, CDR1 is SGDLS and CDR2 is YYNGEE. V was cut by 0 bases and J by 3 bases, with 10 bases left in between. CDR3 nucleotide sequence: TGTGCCAGCAGCGTAGAGCACGCGAACTACGAGCAGTACTTC. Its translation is CASSVEHANYEQYF.

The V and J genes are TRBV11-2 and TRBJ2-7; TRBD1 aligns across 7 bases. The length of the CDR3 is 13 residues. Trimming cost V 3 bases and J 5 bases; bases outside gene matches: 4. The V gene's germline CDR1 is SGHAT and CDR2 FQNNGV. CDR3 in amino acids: CASSLRGHNEQYF. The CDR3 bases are TGTGCCAGCAGCTTGAGGGGGCACAACGAGCAGTACTTC.

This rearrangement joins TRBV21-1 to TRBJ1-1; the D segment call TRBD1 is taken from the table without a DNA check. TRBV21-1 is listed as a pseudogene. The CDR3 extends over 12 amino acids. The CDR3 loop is CASDRVDTEAFF. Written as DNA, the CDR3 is TGTGCCAGCGACAGGGTTGACACTGAAGCTTTCTTT.

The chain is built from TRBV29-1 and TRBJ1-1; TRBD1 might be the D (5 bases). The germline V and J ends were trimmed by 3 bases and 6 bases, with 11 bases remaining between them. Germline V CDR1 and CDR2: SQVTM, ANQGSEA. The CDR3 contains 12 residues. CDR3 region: CSVDRAAAEAFF. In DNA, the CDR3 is TGCAGCGTTGACAGGGCAGCGGCTGAAGCTTTCTTT.

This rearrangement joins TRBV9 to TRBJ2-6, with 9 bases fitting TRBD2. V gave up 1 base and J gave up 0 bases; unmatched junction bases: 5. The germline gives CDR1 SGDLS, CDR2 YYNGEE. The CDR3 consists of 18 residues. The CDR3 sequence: CASSVTISGGSGANVLTF. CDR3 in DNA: TGTGCCAGCAGCGTAACGATTAGCGGGGGCTCTGGGGCCAACGTCCTGACTTTC.

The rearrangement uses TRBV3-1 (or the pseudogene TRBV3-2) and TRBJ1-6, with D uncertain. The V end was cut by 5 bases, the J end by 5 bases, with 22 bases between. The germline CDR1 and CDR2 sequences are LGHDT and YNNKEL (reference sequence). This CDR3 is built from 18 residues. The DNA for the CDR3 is TGTGCCAGCAGCGCGAGGGTTCCCATCATACATCATAATTCACCCCTCCACTTT. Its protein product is CASSARVPIIHHNSPLHF.

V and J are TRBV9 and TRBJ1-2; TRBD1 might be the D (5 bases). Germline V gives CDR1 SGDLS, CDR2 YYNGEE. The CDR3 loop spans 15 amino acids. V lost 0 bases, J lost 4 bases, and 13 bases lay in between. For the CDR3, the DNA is TGTGCCAGCAGCGTAGCTAGAGGACACAGCTATGGCTACACCTTC. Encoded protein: CASSVARGHSYGYTF.

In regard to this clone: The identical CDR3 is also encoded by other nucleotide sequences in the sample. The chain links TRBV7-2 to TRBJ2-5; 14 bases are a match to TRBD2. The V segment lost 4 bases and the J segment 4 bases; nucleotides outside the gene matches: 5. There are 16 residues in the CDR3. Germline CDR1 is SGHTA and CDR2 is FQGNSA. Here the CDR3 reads CASSSTSGGAGETQYF. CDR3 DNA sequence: TGTGCCAGCAGCTCGACTAGCGGGGGGGCGGGAGAGACCCAGTACTTC.

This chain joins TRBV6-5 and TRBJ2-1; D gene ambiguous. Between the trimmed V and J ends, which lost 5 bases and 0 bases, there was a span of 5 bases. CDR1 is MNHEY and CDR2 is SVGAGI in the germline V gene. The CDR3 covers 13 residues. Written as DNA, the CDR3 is TGTGCCAGCAGTCCTCACTCCTACAATGAGCAGTTCTTC. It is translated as CASSPHSYNEQFF.

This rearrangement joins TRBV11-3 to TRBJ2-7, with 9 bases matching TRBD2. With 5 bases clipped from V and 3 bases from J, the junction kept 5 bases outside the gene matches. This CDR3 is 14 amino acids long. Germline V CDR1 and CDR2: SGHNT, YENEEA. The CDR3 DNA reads TGTGCCAGCAGCGAGAATAGCGGGGGCTACGAGCAGTACTTC. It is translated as CASSENSGGYEQYF. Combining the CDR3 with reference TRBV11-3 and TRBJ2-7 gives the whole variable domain EAGVVQSPRYKIIEKKQPVAFWCNPISGHNTLYWYLQNLGQGPELLIRYENEEAVDDSQLPKDRFSAERLKGVDSTLKIQPAELGDSAVYLCASSENSGGYEQYFGPGTRLTVT.

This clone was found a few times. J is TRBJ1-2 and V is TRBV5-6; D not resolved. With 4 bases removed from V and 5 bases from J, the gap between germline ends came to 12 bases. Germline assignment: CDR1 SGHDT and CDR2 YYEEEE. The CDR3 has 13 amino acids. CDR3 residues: CASSPGSGYGYTF. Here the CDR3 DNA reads TGTGCCAGCAGCCCGGGATCCGGTTATGGCTACACCTTC.

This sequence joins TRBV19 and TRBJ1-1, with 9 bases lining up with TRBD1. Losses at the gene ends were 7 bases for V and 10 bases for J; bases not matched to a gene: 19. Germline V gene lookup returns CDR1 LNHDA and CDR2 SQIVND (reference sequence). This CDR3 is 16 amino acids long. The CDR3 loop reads CASIGGALWGQGSAFF. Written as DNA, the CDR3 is TGTGCCAGTATTGGCGGAGCCTTGTGGGGACAGGGTTCAGCTTTCTTT.

The CDR3 DNA reads as TGTGCCATCAGTGGGGACACACATTACAATGAGCAGTTCTTC. The encoded protein is CAISGDTHYNEQFF. The chain is built from TRBV10-3 and TRBJ2-1, with TRBD1 as a possible D gene (6 bases). There are 14 residues in the CDR3. The V gene lost 4 bases and the J gene lost 4 bases, with 11 bases spanning the gap. The germline V gene has CDR1 ENHRY and CDR2 SYGVKD.

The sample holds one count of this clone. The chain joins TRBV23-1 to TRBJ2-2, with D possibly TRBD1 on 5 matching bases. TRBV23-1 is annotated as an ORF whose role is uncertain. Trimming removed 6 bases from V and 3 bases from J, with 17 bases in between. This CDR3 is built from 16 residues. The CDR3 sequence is CASSDHRKSYTGELFF. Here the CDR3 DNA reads TGCGCCAGCAGCGATCACAGGAAATCTTACACCGGGGAGCTGTTTTTT.

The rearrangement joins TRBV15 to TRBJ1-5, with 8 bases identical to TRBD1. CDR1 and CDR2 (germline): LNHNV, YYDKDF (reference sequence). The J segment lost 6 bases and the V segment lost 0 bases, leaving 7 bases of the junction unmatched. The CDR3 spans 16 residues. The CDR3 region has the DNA TGTGCCACCAGCAGAGAAAGACAGGGGATGGGTCAGCCCCAGCATTTT. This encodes CATSRERQGMGQPQHF.

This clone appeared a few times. The CDR3 loop is CAISNSYEQYF. For the CDR3, the DNA is TGTGCCATCAGTAATTCCTACGAGCAGTACTTC. The rearrangement uses TRBV10-3 and TRBJ2-7; no clear D. Germline-derived CDR1 and CDR2 are ENHRY and SYGVKD. CDR3 length: 11 residues. Trimming cost V 5 bases and J 1 base, with 3 bases left between them.

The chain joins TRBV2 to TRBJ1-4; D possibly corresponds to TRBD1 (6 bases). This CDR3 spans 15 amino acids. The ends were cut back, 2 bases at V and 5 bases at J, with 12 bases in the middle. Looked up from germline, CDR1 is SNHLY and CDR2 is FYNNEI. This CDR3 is CASSEKQGRNEKLFF. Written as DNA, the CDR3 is TGTGCCAGCAGTGAAAAGCAGGGGAGGAATGAAAAACTGTTTTTT.

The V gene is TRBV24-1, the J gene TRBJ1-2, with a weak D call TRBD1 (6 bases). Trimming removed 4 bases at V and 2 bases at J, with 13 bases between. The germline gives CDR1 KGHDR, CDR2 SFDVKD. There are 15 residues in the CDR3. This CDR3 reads CATSDKGGGNYGYTF. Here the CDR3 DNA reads TGTGCCACCAGTGACAAAGGGGGGGGAAACTATGGCTACACCTTC.